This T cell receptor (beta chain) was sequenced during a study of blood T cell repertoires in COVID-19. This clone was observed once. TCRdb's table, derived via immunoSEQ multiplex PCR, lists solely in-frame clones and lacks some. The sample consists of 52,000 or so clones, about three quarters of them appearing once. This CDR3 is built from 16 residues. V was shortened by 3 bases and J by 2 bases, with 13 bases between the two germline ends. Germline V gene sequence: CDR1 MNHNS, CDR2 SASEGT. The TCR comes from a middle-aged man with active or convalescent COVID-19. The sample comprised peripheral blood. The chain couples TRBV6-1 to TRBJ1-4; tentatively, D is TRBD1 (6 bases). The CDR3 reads CASSDLGGRTNEKLFF. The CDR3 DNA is TGTGCCAGCAGTGACTTAGGGGGTCGGACTAATGAAAAACTGTTTTTT.